This TCR beta chain is drawn from a study of T-cell reconstitution after alpha-beta-depleted transplantation in children. From germline, CDR1 is SGDLS and CDR2 YYNGEE. There are 17 residues in the CDR3. V shed 3 bases, J shed 2 bases, and the junction held 13 bases outside the gene matches. Unique molecular identifiers were incorporated into the prepared TCRbeta library. TCRdb passed the PCR reads through MiXCR, listing each CDR3 protein once. The sample consists of tens of thousands of distinct CDR3 sequences, around 6% of them appearing once. Study-level points and caveats: Newly generated T cells supplied most T-cell counts and diversity one year post-transplant. Surviving recipient cells, namely T cells and thymic progenitors, were the source of high day-60 TCRbeta diversity in some patients. Expanded graft clones numbering several hundred reportedly gave rise to alpha-beta T cells about two months after transplant.

Notes on this clonotype: Its target is not known.

The source is a child in the first two years of life who had a stem cell transplant for acute myeloid leukemia, so the T cells may come from the graft donor. The starting material was peripheral blood, obtained 60 days after TCRalphabeta/CD19-depleted stem cell transplant. The rearrangement joins TRBV9 to TRBJ2-5, with 7 positions matching TRBD2. CDR3 in DNA: TGTGCCAGCAGCGAAGGCCTGCTAGCGGCGGGACAAGAGACCCAGTACTTC. Encoded protein: CASSEGLLAAGQETQYF. Full variable domain (rest looked up from reference TRBV9 and TRBJ2-5): DSGVTQTPKHLITATGQRVTLRCSPRSGDLSVYWYQQSLDQGLQFLIQYYNGEERAKGNILERFSAQQFPDLHSELNLSSLELGDSALYFCASSEGLLAAGQETQYFGPGTRLLVL.